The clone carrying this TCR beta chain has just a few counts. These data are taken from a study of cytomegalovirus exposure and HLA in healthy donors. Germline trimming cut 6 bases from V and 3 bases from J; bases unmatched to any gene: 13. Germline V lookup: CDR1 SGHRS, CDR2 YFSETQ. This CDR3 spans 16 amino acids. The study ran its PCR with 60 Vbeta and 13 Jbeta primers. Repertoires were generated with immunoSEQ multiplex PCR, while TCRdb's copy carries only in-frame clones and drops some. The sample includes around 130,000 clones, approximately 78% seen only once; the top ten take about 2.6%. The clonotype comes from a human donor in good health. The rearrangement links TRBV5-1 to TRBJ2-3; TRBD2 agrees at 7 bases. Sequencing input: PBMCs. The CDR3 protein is CASNHRDYLITDTQYF. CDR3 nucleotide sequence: TGCGCCAGCAACCATCGGGACTACTTAATAACAGATACGCAGTATTTT.